This T cell receptor beta chain came from a study of CD8+ T cells in alopecia areata. Study in general: Tofacitinib was taken orally by treated patients, and the dose was 5 to 10 mg twice daily.

As concerns this clone: Its antigen is not known.

Findings of the study overall: Compared with normal scalp, lesional scalp had higher clonality and more expanded CD8+ clones.

Trimming cost V 4 bases and J 1 base; bases outside gene matches: 7. CDR3 length equals 15 residues. Germline V gene sequence: CDR1 SGHRS, CDR2 YFSETQ. Extraction and reverse transcription of RNA yielded cDNA as the sequencing template. This table comes from immunoSEQ multiplex PCR, and its TCRdb copy is limited to in-frame clones, with some not included. Of around 140,000 clones listed, 51% are singletons. The input for sequencing was CD4+ T cells sorted from blood, taken at week 0. This receptor was identified in a human donor with alopecia areata. The V call is TRBV5-1, the J call TRBJ2-5, with 7 nucleotides matching TRBD1. In DNA form, the CDR3 reads TGCGCCAGCAGCAGCGGCCGGGACAGCCAAGAGACCCAGTACTTC. Amino acid sequence: CASSSGRDSQETQYF.